This T cell receptor (beta chain) was profiled in a study of vaccination and CD4 T cells after COVID-19 (dated by TCRdb to 2021 to 2024). For context, the study as a whole: Convalescent patients had a positive SARS-CoV-2 result on nasal swab PCR, and of these patients, some ten had mild disease and one had severe disease. The spike-specific CD4+ TCR repertoire was compared before and after mRNA vaccination in fewer than eleven COVID-19 convalescent patients and a handful of infection-naive healthy vaccine recipients. For stimulating the cultures, overlapping spike peptide pools were used, derived from SARS-CoV-2 as well as from the common cold coronaviruses HCoV-NL63, HCoV-OC43 and HCoV-229E. Control cultures used a CEFX viral epitope pool as positive control, an HIV-1 Nef peptide pool as negative control, or no peptide. Post-COVID blood samples were collected from convalescent patients a median of about 92 days after diagnosis, with a range of about 35 to 180 days. Participants received two doses of either the Pfizer-BioNTech BNT162b2 vaccine (n=8) or the Moderna mRNA-1273 vaccine (n=2). Six males and four females were included in the convalescent cohort, with two Hispanic individuals, seven Caucasians, two Asians and one multiracial person represented. Post-vaccine blood samples were collected a median of around 70 days after the second vaccine dose, ranging from roughly 13 to 250 days. Overall study results and their limits: An increase in the median number of SARS-CoV-2-reactive clonotypes from approximately 23 after infection to about 39 after vaccination was observed, but the change was not found to be significant. Nearly all vaccine-specific clones in convalescent patients (304 of 307) were mono-reactive for SARS-CoV-2 spike rather than cross-reactive with common cold coronaviruses. Relatively few convalescent patients were included in the study, and early timepoints after natural infection were not analyzed. Among the post-vaccine SARS-CoV-2-reactive clones in convalescent patients, a median approximately 90% showed up only after vaccination, which suggests vaccine-specific priming.

The sample's treatment or condition label, in plain terms: approximately nine-day PBMC culture with coronavirus spike peptide pools or control peptides (ViraFEST assay). To expand antigen-specific T cells with peptide pools and then pick out the expanded clonotypes through TCR sequencing, the study relied on the ViraFEST assay. The convalescent patients' positive SARS-CoV-2 PCR tests fell between March and December 2020, which was before the Alpha, Beta and Delta variants emerged in the United States. Each well held 2.1 million or so PBMCs cultured in IMDM containing around 5.1% human AB serum and approximately 9.1 IU/ml IL-2, with 9 to 10 ug/ml peptide pools added. Half of the culture medium was replaced with fresh IL-2-containing medium on days 3 and 7. After nine to eleven days of culture, CD4+ T cells were isolated by negative selection with the EasySep CD4+ T cell isolation kit. Ficoll-Paque Plus gradient centrifugation was used to isolate PBMCs from whole blood, and the isolated PBMCs were then either used fresh or cryopreserved at -140C. In general, triplicate wells were set up for every culture condition.

The germline V and J ends show losses of 2 bases and 2 bases respectively, and no gene match explains 3 bases of the junction. CDR1 is given as DFQATT and CDR2 as SNEGSKA, both from the germline V gene (reference sequence). Spanning cysteine to phenylalanine, the CDR3 consists of 15 amino acids. Only the CDR3 portion is preserved as DNA: 45 bases, with reading frame beginning at the first base. This clonotype was recorded a few times. Its antigen remains undetermined. Per-nucleotide qualities are absent, and no much larger clonotype sits a single base away. To prepare the library, PCR was applied. DNA from cultured CD4+ T cells was subjected to TCR sequencing with the Oncomine TCR Beta short-read assay at the Johns Hopkins FTIC core. The QIAamp micro DNA kit was used to extract genomic DNA from the cultured CD4+ T cells. Oncomine TCR Beta libraries from cultured CD4+ T cells were pooled with unique dual indexes and sequenced on an Illumina iSeq 100. Per the original workflow: Non-productive sequences were removed, and CDR3s that did not start with C, did not end with F or W, or were shorter than 7 amino acids were discarded. The MANAFEST web application was used to identify antigen-specific clonotypes by comparing peptide-stimulated wells against reference wells and other culture wells. To be called positive, a clone needed an FDR below 0.05, an odds ratio above 5, and a productive frequency above 0.1% in at least two of three replicate wells. Cross-reactive clonotypes were defined as significantly expanded in both SARS-CoV-2 spike wells and at least one common cold coronavirus spike condition. CDR3 homology was assessed with Levenshtein distances (stringdist) and unrooted phylogenetic trees (ape) in R version 3.6.1. TCRdb redid the processing of the public reads, applying fastp at Q25 and MiXCR, and retained in-frame beta chains. A single entry per CDR3 protein holds the most common genes and DNA from its merged rows. TCRdb, not the authors, supplied the V and J calls. A total of roughly 9,700 distinct CDR3 sequences appear in this sample, 60% to 75% of them only once. The top ten constitute 25% to 30% of the sample.

The sequence came from a human donor who had recovered from COVID-19. The sequence joins TRBV20-1 to TRBJ2-3; 11 bases in the junction line up with TRBD2. Specimen: CD4+ T cells from blood, cultured in vitro. The DNA sequence is as follows: TGCAGTGCTAGATTAGCGGGGGGGCCCACAGATACGCAGTATTTT. It is translated as CSARLAGGPTDTQYF.